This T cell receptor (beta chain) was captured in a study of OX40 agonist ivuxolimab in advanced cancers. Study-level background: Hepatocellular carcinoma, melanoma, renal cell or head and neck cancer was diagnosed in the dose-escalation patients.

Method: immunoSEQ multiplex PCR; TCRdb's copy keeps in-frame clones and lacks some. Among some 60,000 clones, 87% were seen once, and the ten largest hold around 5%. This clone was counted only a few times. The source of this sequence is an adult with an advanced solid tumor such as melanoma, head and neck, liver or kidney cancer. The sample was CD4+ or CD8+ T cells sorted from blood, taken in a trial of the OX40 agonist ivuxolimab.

The CDR3 DNA reads TGCAGTGCTAGGAGGACAGCTGAAGCTTTCTTT. It is translated as CSARRTAEAFF. The rearrangement uses TRBV20-1 and TRBJ1-1, with D tentatively TRBD1 (6 bases). There are 11 residues in the CDR3. Trimming stripped 3 bases from V and 6 bases from J, with 8 bases between. Looked up from germline, CDR1 is DFQATT and CDR2 is SNEGSKA (reference sequence).